The rows below give T cell receptor beta chains drawn from one sample of a study of beta chain features in type 1 diabetes. Using immunoSEQ multiplex PCR, the repertoire was profiled, and TCRdb retains in-frame clones only, with some absent. The profile shows approximately 730,000 clones, 13% of them singletons. The sample taken for sequencing was naive CD4+ T cells from blood. These TCRs come from a man aged 18-30 years with type 1 diabetes. CDR3s include the opening cysteine and the closing phenylalanine or tryptophan. The D gene is left open where the match is weak. Clone size is given for some rows only: seen once, a few or many times, or a class if the clone is expanded.

TRBV6-1	TRBD1	TRBJ1-1	NA	CASIGQGAVGTEAFF	TGTGCCAGCATTGGGCAGGGGGCGGTGGGCACTGAAGCTTTCTTT
TRBV2	NA	TRBJ1-2	NA	CASLPEVNYGYTF	TGTGCCAGCCTACCGGAGGTGAACTATGGCTACACCTTC
TRBV14	NA	TRBJ2-5	NA	CASSHPRGAEETQYF	TGTGCCAGCAGCCATCCTCGGGGGGCCGAGGAGACCCAGTACTTC
TRBV5-6	NA	TRBJ2-1	few	CASSLQYEQFF	TGTGCCAGCAGCTTGCAATATGAGCAGTTCTTC
TRBV5-1	NA	TRBJ2-7	few	CASSPPSRSVHEQYF	TGCGCCAGCAGCCCCCCCAGCAGGTCGGTCCACGAGCAGTACTTC
TRBV10-3	TRBD1	TRBJ2-3	few	CAIGSGTGNTDTQYF	TGTGCCATCGGATCCGGGACAGGGAACACAGATACGCAGTATTTT
TRBV28	TRBD1	TRBJ1-2	few	CASSSGGKANYGYTF	TGTGCCAGCAGTTCAGGGGGCAAAGCTAACTATGGCTACACCTTC
TRBV7-9	NA	TRBJ2-1	NA	CASIKEEGREQFF	TGTGCCAGCATCAAGGAGGAGGGACGTGAGCAGTTCTTC
TRBV2	NA	TRBJ1-2	NA	CASSSLEGYTF	TGTGCCAGCAGCTCGTTAGAGGGCTACACCTTC
TRBV20-1	NA	TRBJ2-4	few	CSAGAKNIQYF	TGCAGTGCTGGGGCTAAAAACATTCAGTACTTC
TRBV5-1	NA	TRBJ2-5	NA	CASSLGLRRLAEETQYF	TGCGCCAGCAGCTTGGGTCTTCGGAGGTTAGCGGAAGAGACCCAGTACTTC
TRBV5-1	TRBD2	TRBJ2-7	few	CASSSTGGNSYEQYF	TGCGCCAGCAGCTCCACCGGGGGGAACTCCTACGAGCAGTACTTC
TRBV25-1	TRBD1	TRBJ1-2	few	CASSAPGQGHYGYTF	TGTGCCAGCAGTGCTCCGGGACAGGGGCACTATGGCTACACCTTC
TRBV29-1	TRBD1	TRBJ1-4	NA	CSVAQGLTEKLFF	TGCAGCGTCGCACAGGGGTTAACGGAAAAACTGTTTTTT
TRBV27	NA	TRBJ1-2	NA	CASGDGSYGYTF	TGTGCCAGCGGAGACGGCAGCTATGGCTACACCTTC
TRBV4-2	NA	TRBJ1-5	NA	CASSQDTGHQPQHF	TGTGCCAGCAGCCAAGATACAGGCCATCAGCCCCAGCATTTT
TRBV30	NA	TRBJ2-3	few	CAWSIGTLYTDTQYF	TGTGCCTGGAGTATCGGGACTCTATACACAGATACGCAGTATTTT
TRBV19	NA	TRBJ2-7	NA	CASSSPYEQYF	TGTGCCAGTAGTAGCCCCTACGAGCAGTACTTC
TRBV19	NA	TRBJ2-5	few	CASSMYQETQYF	TGTGCCAGTAGTATGTACCAAGAGACCCAGTACTTC
TRBV25-1	NA	TRBJ2-1	few	CASSEPGPQDLFF	TGTGCCAGCAGTGAACCGGGACCACAGGATCTGTTCTTC
TRBV30	TRBD1	TRBJ1-2	few	CAWNRDRGGYTF	TGTGCCTGGAATCGGGACAGGGGGGGCTACACCTTC
TRBV7-9	NA	TRBJ2-1	few	CASSLIGSSYNEQFF	TGTGCCAGCAGCTTAATAGGGAGCTCCTACAATGAGCAGTTCTTC
TRBV9	TRBD2	TRBJ2-3	NA	CASSGLFSGGTDTQYF	TGTGCCAGCAGCGGGCTGTTTAGCGGGGGGACAGATACGCAGTATTTT
TRBV18	NA	TRBJ1-1	few	CASSPPGGTEAFF	TGTGCCAGCTCACCGCCCGGGGGAACTGAAGCTTTCTTT
TRBV10-2	TRBD2	TRBJ2-3	few	CASTSTSGASTDTQYF	TGCGCCAGCACCTCGACTAGCGGGGCAAGCACAGATACGCAGTATTTT
TRBV23-1	NA	TRBJ1-5	NA	CASTTKDQPQHF	TGCGCCAGCACTACAAAAGATCAGCCCCAGCATTTT
TRBV7-3	NA	TRBJ2-1	NA	CASSLSGSSYNEQFF	TGTGCCAGCAGCTTAAGTGGGAGCTCCTACAATGAGCAGTTCTTC
TRBV5-4	TRBD2	TRBJ2-1	NA	CASSSHHDTGLPYNEQFF	TGTGCCAGCAGCTCCCATCACGACACGGGACTACCTTACAATGAGCAGTTCTTC
TRBV15	NA	TRBJ2-3	NA	CATSRPTLDTDTQYF	TGTGCCACCAGCAGGCCTACCTTAGACACAGATACGCAGTATTTT
TRBV7-9	TRBD2	TRBJ2-7	few	CASSLGEGLGEQYF	TGTGCCAGCAGCTTAGGGGAGGGTTTAGGCGAGCAGTACTTC
TRBV25-1	NA	TRBJ2-7	NA	CASSEFSPAYEQYF	TGTGCCAGCAGTGAATTTAGCCCGGCCTACGAGCAGTACTTC
TRBV28	TRBD2	TRBJ2-1	NA	CASSYWTSGEYNEQFF	TGTGCCAGCAGCTACTGGACTAGCGGGGAGTACAATGAGCAGTTCTTC